Described below is a single TCR beta chain sequence and its context. Its antigen is currently not known. Within one base of it there is no much larger clone, and no base qualities were kept. The record originates from a study of Ad26.COV2.S vaccination and SARS-CoV-2 variants (dated by TCRdb to the early 2020s). For context, the study as a whole: Donors in the vaccine arm were drawn from COV1001, a phase I-IIa trial of Ad26.COV2.S in healthy adults that was multicentre, randomized, double-blind and placebo-controlled. Ad26.COV2.S was given intramuscularly at 5x10^10 or 1x10^11 viral particles, as a single shot or as two shots 56 days apart. The specificity and breadth of SARS-CoV-2-reactive T cell receptors after Ad26.COV2.S vaccination were assessed by TCRbeta repertoire sequencing. The TCR-sequenced set comprised around 30 samples: around 20 Ad26.COV2.S vaccine recipients, 5 placebo recipients and 8 SARS-CoV-2 convalescent individuals. Participants in the trial were split at random into five groups of five each, receiving low-dose or high-dose Ad26.COV2.S once or twice, or else placebo on both occasions. Throughout the experiments and outcome assessment, investigators stayed blinded to trial group allocation. General conclusions and limits of the study: Higher spike-specific TCR breadth was observed in Ad26.COV2.S recipients than in placebo recipients (P = 0.0014). The study was not powered to compare responses between vaccine doses or regimens. The authors noted that total T cell responses may have been underestimated by the TCR breadth and depth analyses. After vaccination, substantial breadth of spike-specific CD8+ and CD4+ T cell responses was reported. Non-spike TCR breadth was comparable between vaccine and placebo recipients, consistent with the vaccine containing only spike.

TCRbeta CDR3 regions were sequenced with the immunoSEQ Assay. After extraction, genomic DNA underwent amplification by bias-controlled multiplex PCR, followed by high-throughput sequencing. On the study's bioinformatics: To quantify the absolute abundance of every unique TCRbeta CDR3 region, sequences were collapsed and filtered. T cell fraction was estimated by normalizing TCRbeta template counts to usable DNA, which was measured by amplifying reference genes present in all nucleated cells. Repertoire TCRs were annotated as SARS-CoV-2-specific by exact matching of V gene, CDR3 amino acid sequence and J gene to a known reactive TCR set. MIRA supplied the reference SARS-CoV-2 TCR set, which was filtered for enrichment in COVID-19-positive ImmuneCODE repertoires so that public or cross-reactive TCRs were removed. Drawing on the MIRA antigens, annotated TCRs were analysed further at the level of specific ORF or position within ORF. Breadth was defined as the number of annotated unique rearrangements divided by the total number of unique productive rearrangements, and depth was defined as the summed frequency of the annotated unique rearrangements. Group comparisons of TCR breadth used two-sided Wilcoxon rank-sum tests. The table comes from immuneACCESS by way of TCRdb, which keeps in-frame sequences with V and J called. Part of the clones is missing from these tables; in studies checked, under half for an unresolved V gene and the rest for unknown reasons. V, J and clone size were drawn from that table, and D and trimming were deduced from the DNA. The sample table holds 440,000 or so clones, of which roughly 90% were seen once. The top ten clones comprise 1.5% to 2% of the sample.

What the treatment or condition label conveys for this sample: about 20 received Ad26.COV2.S at low or high dose, single or two shots; about 5 received placebo; per-sample allocation not given. Repertoires of vaccine and placebo recipients were sequenced from samples collected on day 63 after the first injection. Between 29 July and 7 August 2020, Cohort 1b enrolled 25 adults aged 18-55 years at one site in Boston, USA. Ad26.COV2.S consisted of a replication-incompetent adenovirus type 26 vector by which a prefusion-stabilized SARS-CoV-2 spike protein from the original Wuhan strain was expressed. A distance of 18 bases separates the germline ends of V and J, which lose 5 bases and 8 bases respectively. CDR1 and CDR2, looked up from the germline V gene, are SGHVS and FNYEAQ. From its cysteine to its phenylalanine, the CDR3 spans 14 amino acids. Just CDR3 DNA is preserved here, 42 bases in frame from base 1.

The sequence came from a person between 18 and 65 years old who received the Ad26.COV2.S COVID-19 vaccine or a placebo. This receptor chain uses TRBV7-6 and TRBJ1-2, with a tentative D gene TRBD1 over 5 matching bases. The sample here was peripheral blood, taken in a trial of Ad26.COV2.S vaccine versus placebo. The DNA sequence reads TGTGCCAGCAGCCTCGGGACGGACCCCATAGGCTACACCTTC. Its translation reads: CASSLGTDPIGYTF.